The present entry profiles one T cell receptor beta chain with its context. In the study's own analysis: How many nucleated cells were present was estimated from reference gene primer amplification. The protocol was immunoSEQ multiplex PCR, while the TCRdb copy is restricted to in-frame clones and leaves out a portion. For V, J and clone size, that table is used; D and trimming come from the DNA. The sample has just under 30,000 clones, 85% to 90% seen once. This specimen comes from a study of blood T cell repertoires in COVID-19. Study-level information: Donors in the United States, Italy and Spain gave samples during acute or convalescent COVID-19. From T cells, B-cell-depleted T cells, or PBMCs came the material, which was cDNA or gDNA.

The sequenced sample was peripheral blood. The clonotype comes from a human donor with active COVID-19. The donor label of this sample is uncertain.

CDR3 DNA: TGTGCCACCCCCCGGGGGTGGACTAGCGGGAGTACGAACACCGGGGAGCTGTTTTTT. It encodes CATPRGWTSGSTNTGELFF. The chain uses TRBV2 and TRBJ2-2; 13 bases map to TRBD2. J gave up 0 bases and V 10 bases, and 14 bases lay outside the gene matches. This CDR3 contains 19 residues. Per the germline V gene, CDR1 is SNHLY and CDR2 is FYNNEI.